This TCR beta chain was found in a study of OX40 agonist ivuxolimab in advanced cancers. Study details: Patients were treated with ivuxolimab, an agonistic anti-OX40 (CD134) antibody. Dosing consisted of intravenous ivuxolimab at 0.01 to 10 mg/kg every 2 weeks. Study-wide results and limits: What antigens the expanded peripheral T cells recognized was never established. At 0.1 to 3.0 mg/kg and by week 6, clonal expansion occurred in CD4+ and CD8+ blood T cells.

CDR3 length equals 14 residues. CDR1 is MNHEY and CDR2 is SMNVEV in the germline V gene (reference sequence). V lost 6 bases, J lost 5 bases, and 16 bases lay in between. The method was immunoSEQ multiplex PCR; TCRdb's version includes in-frame clones alone and lacks a portion of them. The repertoire holds tens of thousands of clones, with approximately 91% as singletons. In this sample, this clone turned up once. What it recognizes is unknown. This rearrangement joins TRBV27 to TRBJ1-2; D might be TRBD1 (5 bases). Here the sequenced sample was CD4+ or CD8+ T cells sorted from blood, taken in a trial of the OX40 agonist ivuxolimab. The receptor was derived from an adult with an advanced solid tumor such as melanoma, head and neck, liver or kidney cancer. The chain's CDR3 is CASSVLQEGYGYTF. Here the CDR3 DNA reads TGTGCCAGCAGCGTACTTCAGGAGGGGTATGGCTACACCTTC.